The 8 T cell receptor beta chains presented below share a single source sample, sequenced in a study of identical twins. TCRdb reanalysed the 5' RACE reads using MiXCR and keeps one entry per CDR3 protein. The data show about 100,000 distinct CDR3 sequences, 5.9% seen once. Sequenced sample: memory T cells sorted from blood. The receptors were sampled from a woman aged 45-59 years in good health.

In its sample, this clonotype was seen many times. V and J are TRBV7-9 and TRBJ2-3; TRBD1 might be the D (6 bases). Trimming took 2 bases from V and 4 from J, leaving 10 bases between them. Germline lookup yields CDR1 SEHNR and CDR2 FQNEAQ (reference sequence). The CDR3 spans 14 residues. The CDR3 nucleotides read TGTGCCAGCAGCTTAAGAAACAGGGCAGATACGCAGTATTTT. Translating it yields CASSLRNRADTQYF.

This clonotype was observed at least ten times. This chain uses TRBV3-1 with TRBJ2-6; D not resolved. This CDR3 is 14 amino acids long. The germline V gene has CDR1 LGHDT and CDR2 YNNKEL (reference sequence). V was shortened by 5 bases and J by 3 bases, with 8 bases between the two germline ends. CDR3 DNA sequence: TGTGCCAGCAGCACCTTACGTGGGGCCAACGTCCTGACTTTC. It specifies CASSTLRGANVLTF.

This clonotype was counted ten times or more. The CDR3: CSAMINNEQFF. CDR3 in DNA: TGCAGTGCTATGATAAACAATGAGCAGTTCTTC. This rearrangement joins TRBV20-1 to TRBJ2-1; no clear D. Trimming pared 4 bases from V and 5 bases from J, leaving 6 bases between. The CDR3 contains 11 residues. Germline V CDR1 and CDR2: DFQATT, SNEGSKA (reference sequence).

The chain joins TRBV19 to TRBJ1-2, with 9 positions matching TRBD1. J was trimmed by 4 bases and V by 6 bases; bases with no gene match: 6. The CDR3 totals 14 residues. In germline, CDR1 is LNHDA, CDR2 SQIVND (reference sequence). In nucleotides, the CDR3 is TGTGCCAGTAGGGGCGGGACAGGGCCCTATGGCTACACCTTC. Translation: CASRGGTGPYGYTF.

This clonotype was detected ten times or more. The chain carries TRBV4-1 and TRBJ2-1; D is uncertain. The CDR3 length is 13 residues. Germline CDR1 reads MGHRA; CDR2 reads YSYEKL. With 3 bases removed from V and 7 bases from J, the gap between germline ends came to 10 bases. CDR3 in DNA: TGCGCCAGCAGCCAGCTGGGCGGAAATGAGCAGTTCTTC. As protein: CASSQLGGNEQFF.

This clonotype was counted ten times or more. The V call is TRBV19, the J call TRBJ2-7; weak D call: TRBD2 (6 bases). Germline V gene data show CDR1 as LNHDA and CDR2 as SQIVND (reference sequence). Trimming shortened V by 5 bases and J by 0 bases, and 14 bases separated the two germline ends. This CDR3 has 15 residues. The chain's CDR3 is CASSPSASSSYEQYV. The CDR3, as DNA: TGTGCCAGTAGTCCTAGCGCTAGTAGCTCCTACGAGCAGTACGTC.

V and J are TRBV19 and TRBJ2-1, with 10 positions matching TRBD2. The CDR3 is 13 residues long. Germline CDR1 and CDR2: LNHDA and SQIVND (reference sequence). V lost 5 bases, J lost 11 bases, and 6 bases stayed unmatched. The CDR3 DNA reads as TGTGCCAGTAGTCGACGGACTAGCGGAAAGCAGTTCTTC. Amino acids: CASSRRTSGKQFF.

This clonotype was counted only a few times. The rearrangement joins TRBV11-2 to TRBJ2-3; unclear D gene. V was trimmed by 0 bases and J by 6 bases, leaving 10 bases between them. There are 14 residues in the CDR3. Germline V lookup: CDR1 SGHAT, CDR2 FQNNGV. CDR3 loop: CASSLDLRSDTQYF. DNA for the CDR3: TGTGCCAGCAGCTTAGATCTGCGGTCCGATACGCAGTATTTT.